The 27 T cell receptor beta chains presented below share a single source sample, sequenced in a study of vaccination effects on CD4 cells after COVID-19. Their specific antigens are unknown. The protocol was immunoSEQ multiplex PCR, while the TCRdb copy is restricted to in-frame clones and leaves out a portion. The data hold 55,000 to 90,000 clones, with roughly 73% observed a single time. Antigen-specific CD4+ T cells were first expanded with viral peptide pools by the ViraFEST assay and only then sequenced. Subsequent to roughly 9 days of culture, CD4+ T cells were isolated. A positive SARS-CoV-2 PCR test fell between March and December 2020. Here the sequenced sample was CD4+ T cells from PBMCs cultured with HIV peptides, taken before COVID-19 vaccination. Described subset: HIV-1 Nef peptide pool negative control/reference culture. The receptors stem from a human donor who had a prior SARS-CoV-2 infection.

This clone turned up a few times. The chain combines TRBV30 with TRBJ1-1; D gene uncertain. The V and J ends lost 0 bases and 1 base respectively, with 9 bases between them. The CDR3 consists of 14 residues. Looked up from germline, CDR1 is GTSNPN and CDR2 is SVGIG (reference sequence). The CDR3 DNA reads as TGTGCCTGGAGTGTACGAGGAGGGAACACTGAAGCTTTCTTT. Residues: CAWSVRGGNTEAFF.

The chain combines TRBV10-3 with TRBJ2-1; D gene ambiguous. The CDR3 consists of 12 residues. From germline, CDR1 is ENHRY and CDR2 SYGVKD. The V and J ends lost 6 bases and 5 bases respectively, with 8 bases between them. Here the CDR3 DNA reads TGTGCCATCAGAAGACTCAACAATGAGCAGTTCTTC. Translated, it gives CAIRRLNNEQFF.

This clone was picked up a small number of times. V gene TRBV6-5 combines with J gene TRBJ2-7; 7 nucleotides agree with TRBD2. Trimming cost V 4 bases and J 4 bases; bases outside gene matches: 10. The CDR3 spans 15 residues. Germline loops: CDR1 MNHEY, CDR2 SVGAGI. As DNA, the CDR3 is TGTGCCAGCAGTTCCCAAGTAGCGGGTTATTACGAGCAGTACTTC. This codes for CASSSQVAGYYEQYF.

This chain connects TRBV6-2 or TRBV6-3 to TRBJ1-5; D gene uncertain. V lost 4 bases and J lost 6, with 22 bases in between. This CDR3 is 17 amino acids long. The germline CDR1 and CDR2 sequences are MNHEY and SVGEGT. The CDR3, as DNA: TGTGCCAGCAGTTCTGCCTTAGGAGGGAGAACCGGTCAGCCCCAGCATTTT. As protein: CASSSALGGRTGQPQHF.

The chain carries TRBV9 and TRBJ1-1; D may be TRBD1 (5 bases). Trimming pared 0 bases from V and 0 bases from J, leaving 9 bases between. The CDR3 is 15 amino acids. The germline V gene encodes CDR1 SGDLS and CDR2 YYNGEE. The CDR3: CASSVATGLNTEAFF. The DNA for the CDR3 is TGTGCCAGCAGCGTAGCTACAGGATTGAACACTGAAGCTTTCTTT. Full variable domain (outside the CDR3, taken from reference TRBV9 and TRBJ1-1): DSGVTQTPKHLITATGQRVTLRCSPRSGDLSVYWYQQSLDQGLQFLIQYYNGEERAKGNILERFSAQQFPDLHSELNLSSLELGDSALYFCASSVATGLNTEAFFGQGTRLTVV.

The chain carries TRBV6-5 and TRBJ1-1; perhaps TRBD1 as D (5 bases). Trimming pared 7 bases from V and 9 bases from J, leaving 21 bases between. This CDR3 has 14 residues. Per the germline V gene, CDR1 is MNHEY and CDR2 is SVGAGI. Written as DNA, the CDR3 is TGTGCCAGCACCCCTGGGGCCAGTGGGGTTAAAGCTTTCTTT. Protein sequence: CASTPGASGVKAFF.

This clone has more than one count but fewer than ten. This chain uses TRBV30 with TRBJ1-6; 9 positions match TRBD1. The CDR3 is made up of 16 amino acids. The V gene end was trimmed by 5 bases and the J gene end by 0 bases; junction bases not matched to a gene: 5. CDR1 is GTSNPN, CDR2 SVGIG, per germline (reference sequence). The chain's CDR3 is CAWGRDRDSYNSPLHF. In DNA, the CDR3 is TGTGCCTGGGGACGGGACAGGGACTCCTATAATTCACCCCTCCACTTT.

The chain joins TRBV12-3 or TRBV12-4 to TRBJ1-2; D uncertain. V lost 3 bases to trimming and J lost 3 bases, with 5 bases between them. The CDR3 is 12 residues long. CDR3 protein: CASSFLDYGYTF. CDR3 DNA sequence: TGTGCCAGCAGTTTCTTGGACTATGGCTACACCTTC.

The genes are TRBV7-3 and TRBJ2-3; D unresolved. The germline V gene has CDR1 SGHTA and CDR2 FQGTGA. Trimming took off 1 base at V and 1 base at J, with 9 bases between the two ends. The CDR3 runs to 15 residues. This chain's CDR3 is CASSLRSLGTDTQYF. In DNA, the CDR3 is TGTGCCAGCAGCTTAAGGTCGTTGGGCACAGATACGCAGTATTTT.

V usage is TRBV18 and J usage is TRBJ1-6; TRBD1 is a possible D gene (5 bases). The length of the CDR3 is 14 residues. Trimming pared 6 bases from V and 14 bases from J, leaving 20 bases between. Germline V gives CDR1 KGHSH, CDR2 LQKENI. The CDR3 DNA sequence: TGTGCCAGCTCTCTCGACAGCTACCCCTCGGCCCTCCACTTT. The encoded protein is CASSLDSYPSALHF.

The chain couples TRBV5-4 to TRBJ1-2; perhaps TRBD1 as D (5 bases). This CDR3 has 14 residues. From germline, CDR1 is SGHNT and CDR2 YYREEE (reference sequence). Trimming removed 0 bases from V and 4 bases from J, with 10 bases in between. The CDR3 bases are TGTGCCAGCAGCTTGGGTGAGGGGACCTATGGCTACACCTTC. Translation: CASSLGEGTYGYTF.

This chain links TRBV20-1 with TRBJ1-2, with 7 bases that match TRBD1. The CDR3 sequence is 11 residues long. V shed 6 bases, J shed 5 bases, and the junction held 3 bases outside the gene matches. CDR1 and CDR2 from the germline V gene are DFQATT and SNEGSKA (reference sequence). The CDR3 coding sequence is TGCAGTGCCCAACAGGGGTATGGCTACACCTTC. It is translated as CSAQQGYGYTF.

Here the CDR3 DNA reads TGTGCCAGCTCACCTTTTGCGGTATTCTCCTACGAGCAGTACTTC. Its translation is CASSPFAVFSYEQYF. The chain combines TRBV18 with TRBJ2-7; the D is unclear. The CDR3 is 15 amino acids. V lost 3 bases, J lost 0 bases, and 12 bases lay in between. Germline V CDR1 and CDR2: KGHSH, LQKENI.

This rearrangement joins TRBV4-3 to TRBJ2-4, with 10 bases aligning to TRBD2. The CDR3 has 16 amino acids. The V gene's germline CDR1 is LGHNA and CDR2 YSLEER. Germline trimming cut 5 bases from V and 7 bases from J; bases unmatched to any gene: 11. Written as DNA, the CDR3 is TGCGCCAGCAGCGACGTTATTAGCGGGAGGAAGAACATTCAGTACTTC. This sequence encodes CASSDVISGRKNIQYF.

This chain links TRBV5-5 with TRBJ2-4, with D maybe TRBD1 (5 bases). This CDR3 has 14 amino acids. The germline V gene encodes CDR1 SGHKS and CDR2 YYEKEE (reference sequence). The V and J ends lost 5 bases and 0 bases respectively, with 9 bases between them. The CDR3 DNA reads TGTGCCAGCAGTTTAGGGGTAGCCAAAAACATTCAGTACTTC. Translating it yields CASSLGVAKNIQYF.

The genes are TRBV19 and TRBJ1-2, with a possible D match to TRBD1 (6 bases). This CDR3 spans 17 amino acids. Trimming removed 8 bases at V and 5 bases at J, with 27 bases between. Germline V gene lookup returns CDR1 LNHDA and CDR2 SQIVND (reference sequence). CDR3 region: CASRPWGATDGGYGYTF. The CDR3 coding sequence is TGTGCCAGTCGCCCATGGGGGGCGACAGACGGGGGTTATGGCTACACCTTC.

The CDR3 loop is CASSQGTPGTVSGNTIYF. Here the CDR3 DNA reads TGTGCCAGCAGCCAAGGGACCCCGGGTACTGTGTCCGGAAACACCATATATTTT. This chain joins TRBV3-1 (or the pseudogene TRBV3-2) and TRBJ1-3, with D hard to call. CDR1 LGHDT and CDR2 YNNKEL come from the germline V gene (reference sequence). This CDR3 is 18 amino acids long. V lost 1 base and J lost 4, with 20 bases in between.

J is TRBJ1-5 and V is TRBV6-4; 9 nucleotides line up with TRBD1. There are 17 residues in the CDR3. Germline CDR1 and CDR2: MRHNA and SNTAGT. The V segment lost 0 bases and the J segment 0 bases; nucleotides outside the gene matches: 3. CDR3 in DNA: TGTGCCAGCAGTGACTCTGGGACAGGGTATAGCAATCAGCCCCAGCATTTT. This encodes CASSDSGTGYSNQPQHF.

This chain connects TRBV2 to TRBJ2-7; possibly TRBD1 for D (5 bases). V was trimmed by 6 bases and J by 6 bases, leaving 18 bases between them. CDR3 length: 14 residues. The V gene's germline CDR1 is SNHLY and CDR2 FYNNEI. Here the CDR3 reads CASSEIVRGGEQYF. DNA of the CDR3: TGTGCCAGCAGCGAAATAGTAAGGGGTGGCGAGCAGTACTTC. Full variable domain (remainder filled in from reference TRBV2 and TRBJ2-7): EPEVTQTPSHQVTQMGQEVILRCVPISNHLYFYWYRQILGQKVEFLVSFYNNEISEKSEIFDDQFSVERPDGSNFTLKIRSTKLEDSAMYFCASSEIVRGGEQYFGPGTRLTVT.

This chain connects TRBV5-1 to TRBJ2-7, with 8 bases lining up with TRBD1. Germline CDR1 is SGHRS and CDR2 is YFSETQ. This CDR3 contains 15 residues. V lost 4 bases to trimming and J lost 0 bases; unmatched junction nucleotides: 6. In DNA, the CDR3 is TGCGCCAGCAGCAGTAGACAGGGGAGCTCCTACGAGCAGTACTTC. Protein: CASSSRQGSSYEQYF.

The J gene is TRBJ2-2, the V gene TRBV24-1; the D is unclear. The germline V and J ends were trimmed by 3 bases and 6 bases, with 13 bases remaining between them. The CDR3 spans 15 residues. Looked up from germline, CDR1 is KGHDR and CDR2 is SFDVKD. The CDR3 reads CATSDLPASAGELFF. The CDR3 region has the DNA TGTGCCACCAGTGATCTCCCCGCCAGCGCCGGGGAGCTGTTTTTT.

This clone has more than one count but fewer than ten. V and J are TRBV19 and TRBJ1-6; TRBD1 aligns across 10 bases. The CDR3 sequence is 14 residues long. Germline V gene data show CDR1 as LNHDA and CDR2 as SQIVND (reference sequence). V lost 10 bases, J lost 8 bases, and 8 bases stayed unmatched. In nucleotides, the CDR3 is TGTGCCACCCGGCGGGACAGGGGTCATTCACCCCTCCACTTT. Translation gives CATRRDRGHSPLHF.

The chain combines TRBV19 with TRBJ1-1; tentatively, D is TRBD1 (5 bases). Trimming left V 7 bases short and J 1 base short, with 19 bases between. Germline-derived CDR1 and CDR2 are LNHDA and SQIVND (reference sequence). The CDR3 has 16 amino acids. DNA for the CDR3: TGTGCCAGTACCCCGTCCACGGCAGGGTCGAACACTGAAGCTTTCTTT. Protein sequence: CASTPSTAGSNTEAFF.

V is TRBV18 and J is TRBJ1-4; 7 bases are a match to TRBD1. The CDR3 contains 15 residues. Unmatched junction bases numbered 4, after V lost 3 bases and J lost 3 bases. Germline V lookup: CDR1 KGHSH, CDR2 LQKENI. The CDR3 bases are TGTGCCAGCTCACCCCGACAGGGACCTAATGAAAAACTGTTTTTT. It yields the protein CASSPRQGPNEKLFF.

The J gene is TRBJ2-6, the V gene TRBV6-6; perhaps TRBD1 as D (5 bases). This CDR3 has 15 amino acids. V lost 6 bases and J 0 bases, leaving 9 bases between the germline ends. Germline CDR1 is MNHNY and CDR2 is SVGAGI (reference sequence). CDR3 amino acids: CASRTGNSGANVLTF. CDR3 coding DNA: TGTGCCAGCAGAACAGGAAACTCTGGGGCCAACGTCCTGACTTTC.

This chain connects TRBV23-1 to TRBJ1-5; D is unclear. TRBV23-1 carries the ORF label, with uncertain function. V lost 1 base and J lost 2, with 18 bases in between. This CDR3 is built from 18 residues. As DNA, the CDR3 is TGCGCCAGCAGTCAATGTGGTTCCGACCCCCAGGGCAATCAGCCCCAGCATTTT. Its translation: CASSQCGSDPQGNQPQHF.

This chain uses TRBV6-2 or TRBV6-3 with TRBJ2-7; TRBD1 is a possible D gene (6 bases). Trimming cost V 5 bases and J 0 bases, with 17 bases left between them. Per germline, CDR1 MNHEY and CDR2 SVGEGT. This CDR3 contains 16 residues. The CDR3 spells CASSGRETGHSYEQYF. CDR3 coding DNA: TGTGCCAGCAGTGGCCGTGAGACAGGACACTCCTACGAGCAGTACTTC.